Listed below are T cell receptor beta chains from one sample, sequenced in a study of shared clonotypes between healthy human individuals. The data were produced by immunoSEQ multiplex PCR, yet TCRdb's version contains in-frame clones alone and is incomplete. The sample lists approximately 1,500,000 clones, over 95% occurring once. The sample was naive CD4+ T cells sorted from blood. The source of these receptors is a man younger than 40 in good health. Both conserved end residues are trimmed from each CDR3. The size entry is marked missing in some rows and otherwise reads once, few, many or a size class.

v_call clone_size cdr3_aa
TRBV7-2 NA ASSSTSGVIDTQY
TRBV11-2 once ASSSTSGSSYNEQF
TRBV28 NA ASSLVGGPEAF
TRBV5-1 NA ATQITPGNTEAF
TRBV18 NA ASSPTGQGSTGELF
TRBV4-2 NA ASSQNTDRAGNTIY
TRBV4-1 NA ASSQAGTGVAF
TRBV28 NA ATDVGSENTEAF
TRBV19 NA ASSKGGQIKYNEQF
TRBV7-9 NA ASSLDLLNYGYT
TRBV6-5 NA ASSPAGVDPGELF
TRBV6-5 NA ASSYTPSYNEQF
TRBV2 NA ASSDDRGHGNTIY
TRBV28 NA ASSLPGLAGTYEQY
TRBV18 NA ASSPLRSGSLSYEQY